This T cell receptor (beta chain) appears in the sequencing data of a study of CD4 T cells in relation to SARS-CoV-2 and coronaviruses. Overall study: Crossreactive spike epitopes shared across donors were mapped to their HLA restriction.

Per germline, CDR1 MDHEN and CDR2 SYDVKM. The ends were cut back, 6 bases at V and 3 bases at J, with 9 bases in the middle. This CDR3 spans 12 amino acids. Using immunoSEQ multiplex PCR, the repertoire was profiled, and TCRdb retains in-frame clones only, with some absent. The sample holds 60,000 to 75,000 clones, roughly 93% seen once. Study conclusions and caveats: The cross-reactivity analysis covered only spike protein, not other viral proteins. Pre-pandemic and post-infection samples never came from the same donor.

In its sample, this clone was seen a few times. Its matching antigen is unknown. The unexposed donors gave CD4+ T cells in about 2011-2018, prior to COVID-19. Sequencing was done on a sample of naive CD4+ T cells from PBMCs. Subset: naive CD4+ T cells isolated by negative enrichment. The receptor was isolated from a human donor in good health. The chain employs TRBV28 and TRBJ2-7, with D possibly being TRBD2 (5 bases). CDR3 sequence reads: CASRSGNYEQYF. The CDR3 DNA sequence: TGTGCCAGCAGATCGGGGAACTACGAGCAGTACTTC.